The entry that follows covers one T cell receptor (beta chain) sequence. Its antigen is unknown. Sequencing was performed with immunoSEQ multiplex PCR; in TCRdb, only in-frame clones are kept and a portion is missing. The profile shows tens of thousands of clones, 88% of them singletons. This sample stems from a study of OX40 agonist ivuxolimab in advanced cancers. Study in general: Intravenous ivuxolimab was administered to patients every 2 weeks at 0.01 to 10 mg/kg. General study findings and limits: The authors also found low normalized T-cell clonal expansion in some nonresponders. Among patients with partial responses at 0.1-3.0 mg/kg, clonal expansion was among the lowest. No antigen was identified for the clonally expanded peripheral T cells.

The CDR3 sequence is 16 residues long. The V and J ends lost 2 bases and 4 bases, in that order; junction bases with no gene match: 6. The germline V gene has CDR1 MNHEY and CDR2 SVGAGI. This sequence joins TRBV6-5 and TRBJ2-5; 11 bases line up with TRBD2. This receptor was taken from an adult with an advanced solid tumor such as melanoma, head and neck, liver or kidney cancer. Sequenced material: CD4+ or CD8+ T cells sorted from blood, taken in a trial of the OX40 agonist ivuxolimab. The CDR3 nucleotides are TGTGCCAGCAGTTACACTAGCGGGGGAAGGCGAGAGACCCAGTACTTC. Residues: CASSYTSGGRRETQYF.